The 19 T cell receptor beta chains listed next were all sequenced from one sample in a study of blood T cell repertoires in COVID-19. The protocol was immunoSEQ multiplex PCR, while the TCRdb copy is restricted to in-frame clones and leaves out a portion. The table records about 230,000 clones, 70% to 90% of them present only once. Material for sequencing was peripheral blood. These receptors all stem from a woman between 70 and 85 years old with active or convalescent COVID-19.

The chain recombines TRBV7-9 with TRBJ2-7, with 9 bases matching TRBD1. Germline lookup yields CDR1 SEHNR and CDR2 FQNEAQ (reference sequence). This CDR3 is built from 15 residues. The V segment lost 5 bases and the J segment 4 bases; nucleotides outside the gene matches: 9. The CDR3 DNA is TGTGCCAGCAGCATACCGGGACAGGGATATTACGAGCAGTACTTC. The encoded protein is CASSIPGQGYYEQYF.

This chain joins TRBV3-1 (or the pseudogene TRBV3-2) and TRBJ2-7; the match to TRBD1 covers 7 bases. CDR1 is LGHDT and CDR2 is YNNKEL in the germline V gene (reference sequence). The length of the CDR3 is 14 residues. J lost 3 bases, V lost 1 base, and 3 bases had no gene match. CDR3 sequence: CASSQGGGGYEQYF. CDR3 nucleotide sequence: TGTGCCAGCAGCCAAGGAGGGGGCGGCTACGAGCAGTACTTC.

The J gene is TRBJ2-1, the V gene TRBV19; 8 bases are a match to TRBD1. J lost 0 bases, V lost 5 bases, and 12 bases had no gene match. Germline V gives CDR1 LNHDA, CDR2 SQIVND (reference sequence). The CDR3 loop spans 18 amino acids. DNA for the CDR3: TGTGCCAGTAGTGAACAGGGGGATTACACAAGCTCCTACAATGAGCAGTTCTTC. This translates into CASSEQGDYTSSYNEQFF.

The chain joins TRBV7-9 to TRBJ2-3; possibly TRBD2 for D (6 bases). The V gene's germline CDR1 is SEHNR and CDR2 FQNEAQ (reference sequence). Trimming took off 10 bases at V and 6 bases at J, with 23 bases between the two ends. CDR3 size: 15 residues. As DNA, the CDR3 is TGTGCCACCCCAGTGGCTTACCGGGGGTTGGATACGCAGTATTTT. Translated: CATPVAYRGLDTQYF.

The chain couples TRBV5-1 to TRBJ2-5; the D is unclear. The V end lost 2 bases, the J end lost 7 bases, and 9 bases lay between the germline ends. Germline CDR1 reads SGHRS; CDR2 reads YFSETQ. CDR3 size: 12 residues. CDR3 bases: TGCGCCAGCAGCTTCAGTGGCCCGACCCAGTACTTC. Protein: CASSFSGPTQYF.

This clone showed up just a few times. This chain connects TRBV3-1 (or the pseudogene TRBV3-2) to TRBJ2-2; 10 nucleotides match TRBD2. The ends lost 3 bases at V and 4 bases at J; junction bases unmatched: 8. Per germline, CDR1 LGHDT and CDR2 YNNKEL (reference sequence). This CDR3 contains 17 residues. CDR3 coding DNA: TGTGCCAGCAGCCATGGGCTAGCGGGAGTTGTCACCGGGGAGCTGTTTTTT. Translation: CASSHGLAGVVTGELFF.

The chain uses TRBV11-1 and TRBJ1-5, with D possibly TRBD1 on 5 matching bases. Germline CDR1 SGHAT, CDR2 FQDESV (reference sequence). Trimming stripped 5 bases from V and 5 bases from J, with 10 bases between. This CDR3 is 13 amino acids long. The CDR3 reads CASSRGFDQPQHF. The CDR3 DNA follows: TGTGCCAGCAGCCGGGGGTTCGATCAGCCCCAGCATTTT.

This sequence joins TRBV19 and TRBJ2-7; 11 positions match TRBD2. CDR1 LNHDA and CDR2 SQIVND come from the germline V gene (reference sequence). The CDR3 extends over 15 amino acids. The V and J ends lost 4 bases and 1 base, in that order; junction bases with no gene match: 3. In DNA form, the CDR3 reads TGTGCCAGTAGTACTAGCGGGAGGAGGTCCTACGAGCAGTACTTC. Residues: CASSTSGRRSYEQYF.

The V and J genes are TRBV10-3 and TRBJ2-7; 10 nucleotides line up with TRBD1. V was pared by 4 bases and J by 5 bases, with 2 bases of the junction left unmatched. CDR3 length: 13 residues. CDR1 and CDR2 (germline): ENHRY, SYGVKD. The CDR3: CAISGGTGDEQYF. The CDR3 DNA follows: TGTGCCATCAGTGGGGGGACAGGGGACGAGCAGTACTTC.

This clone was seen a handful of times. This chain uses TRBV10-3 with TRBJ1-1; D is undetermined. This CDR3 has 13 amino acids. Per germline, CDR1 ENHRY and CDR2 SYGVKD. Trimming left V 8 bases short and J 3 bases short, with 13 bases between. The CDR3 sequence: CAILESGYTEAFF. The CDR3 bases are TGTGCCATCCTGGAGTCGGGATACACTGAAGCTTTCTTT.

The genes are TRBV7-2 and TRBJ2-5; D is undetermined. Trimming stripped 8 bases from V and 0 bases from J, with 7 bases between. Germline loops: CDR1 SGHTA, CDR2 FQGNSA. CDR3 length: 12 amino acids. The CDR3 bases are TGTGCCAGCTCCCGGGACCAAGAGACCCAGTACTTC. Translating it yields CASSRDQETQYF.

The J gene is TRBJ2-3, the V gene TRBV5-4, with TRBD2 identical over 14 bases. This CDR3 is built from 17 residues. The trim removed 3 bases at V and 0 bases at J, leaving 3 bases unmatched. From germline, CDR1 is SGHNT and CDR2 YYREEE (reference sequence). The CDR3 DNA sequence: TGTGCCAGCAGCTCAGGGACTAGCGGGAGAAGCACAGATACGCAGTATTTT. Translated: CASSSGTSGRSTDTQYF.

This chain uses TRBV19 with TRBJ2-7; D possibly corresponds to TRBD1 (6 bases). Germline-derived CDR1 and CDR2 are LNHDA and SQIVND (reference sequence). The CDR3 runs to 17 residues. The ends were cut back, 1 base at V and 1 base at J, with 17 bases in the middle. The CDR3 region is CASSIVPGHPLSYEQYF. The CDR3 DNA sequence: TGTGCCAGTAGTATAGTACCGGGACACCCGTTATCCTACGAGCAGTACTTC. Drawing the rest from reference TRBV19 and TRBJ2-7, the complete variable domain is DGGITQSPKYLFRKEGQNVTLSCEQNLNHDAMYWYRQDPGQGLRLIYYSQIVNDFQKGDIAEGYSVSREKKESFPLTVTSAQKNPTAFYLCASSIVPGHPLSYEQYFGPGTRLTVT.

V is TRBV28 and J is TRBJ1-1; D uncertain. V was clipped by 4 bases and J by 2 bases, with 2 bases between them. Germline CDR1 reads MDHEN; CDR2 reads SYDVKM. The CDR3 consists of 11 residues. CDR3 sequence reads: CASSSNTEAFF. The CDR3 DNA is TGTGCCAGCAGTTCTAACACTGAAGCTTTCTTT.

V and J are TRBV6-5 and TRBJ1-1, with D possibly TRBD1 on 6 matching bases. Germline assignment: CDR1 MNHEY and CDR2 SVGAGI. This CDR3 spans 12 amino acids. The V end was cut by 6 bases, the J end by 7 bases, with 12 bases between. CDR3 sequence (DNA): TGTGCCAGCAGCCCAGGACAGCTTGAAGCTTTCTTT. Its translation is CASSPGQLEAFF.

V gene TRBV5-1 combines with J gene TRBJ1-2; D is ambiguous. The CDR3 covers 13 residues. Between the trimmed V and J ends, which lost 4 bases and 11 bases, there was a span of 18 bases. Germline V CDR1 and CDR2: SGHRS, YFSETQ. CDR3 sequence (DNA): TGCGCCAGCAGCACCGACGGGGAAGGGATTTACACCTTC. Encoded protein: CASSTDGEGIYTF.

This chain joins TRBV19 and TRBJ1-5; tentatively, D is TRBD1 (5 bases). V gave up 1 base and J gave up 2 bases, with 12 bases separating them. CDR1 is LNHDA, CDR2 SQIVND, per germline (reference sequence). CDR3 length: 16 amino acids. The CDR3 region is CASSIVGGAGNQPQHF. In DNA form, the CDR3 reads TGTGCCAGTAGTATAGTAGGAGGGGCAGGCAATCAGCCCCAGCATTTT. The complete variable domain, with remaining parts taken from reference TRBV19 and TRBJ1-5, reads DGGITQSPKYLFRKEGQNVTLSCEQNLNHDAMYWYRQDPGQGLRLIYYSQIVNDFQKGDIAEGYSVSREKKESFPLTVTSAQKNPTAFYLCASSIVGGAGNQPQHFGDGTRLSIL.

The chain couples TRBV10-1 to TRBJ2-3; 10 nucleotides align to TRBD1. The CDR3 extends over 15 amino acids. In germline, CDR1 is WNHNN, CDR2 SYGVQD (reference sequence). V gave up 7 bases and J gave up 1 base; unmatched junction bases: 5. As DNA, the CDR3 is TGCGCCAGCAATGGCGGACAGGGGGGCACAGATACGCAGTATTTT. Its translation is CASNGGQGGTDTQYF.

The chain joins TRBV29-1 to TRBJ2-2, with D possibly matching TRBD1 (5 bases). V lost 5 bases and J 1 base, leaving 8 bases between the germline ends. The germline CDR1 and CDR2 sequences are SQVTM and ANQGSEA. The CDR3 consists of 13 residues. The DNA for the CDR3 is TGCAGCGTTCTAGGACAGAACACCGGGGAGCTGTTTTTT. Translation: CSVLGQNTGELFF.